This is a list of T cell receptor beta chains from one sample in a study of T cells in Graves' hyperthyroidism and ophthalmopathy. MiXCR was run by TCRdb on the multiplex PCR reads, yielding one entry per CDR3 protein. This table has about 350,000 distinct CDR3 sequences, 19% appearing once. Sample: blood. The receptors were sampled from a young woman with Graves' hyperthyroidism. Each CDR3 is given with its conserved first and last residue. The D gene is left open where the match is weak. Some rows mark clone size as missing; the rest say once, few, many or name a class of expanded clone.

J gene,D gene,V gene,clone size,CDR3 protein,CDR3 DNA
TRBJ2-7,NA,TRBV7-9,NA,CASSLRSIEQYF,TGTGCCAGCAGCTTAAGGTCCATCGAGCAGTACTTC
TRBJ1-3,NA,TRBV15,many,CATSRATGRGNTIYF,TGTGCCACCAGCAGGGCCACAGGGAGGGGAAACACCATATATTTT
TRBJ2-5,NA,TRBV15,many,CATSDPDGAGANQETQYF,TGTGCCACCAGTGACCCCGATGGGGCAGGAGCCAACCAAGAGACCCAGTACTTC
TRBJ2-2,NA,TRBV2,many,CASGGHGELFF,TGTGCCAGCGGGGGGCACGGGGAGCTGTTTTTT
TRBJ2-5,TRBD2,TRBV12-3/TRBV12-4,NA,CASSPGGSRSDHEETQYF,TGTGCCAGCAGCCCGGGCGGGAGCCGGTCAGATCATGAAGAGACCCAGTACTTC
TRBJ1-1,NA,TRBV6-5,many,CASRQGTNTEAFF,TGTGCCAGCAGGCAGGGTACTAATACTGAAGCTTTCTTT
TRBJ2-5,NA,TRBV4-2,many,CASSQAWGTSETQYF,TGTGCCAGCAGCCAAGCCTGGGGCACTTCAGAGACCCAGTACTTC
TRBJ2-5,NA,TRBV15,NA,CATSRQPVGQETQYF,TGTGCCACCAGCCGTCAGCCTGTGGGGCAAGAGACCCAGTACTTC
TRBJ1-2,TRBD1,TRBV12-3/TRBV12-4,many,CASSFGDRVGGYTF,TGTGCCAGCAGTTTCGGGGACAGGGTAGGAGGCTACACCTTC
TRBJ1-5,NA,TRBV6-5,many,CASSLERGRNQPQHF,TGTGCCAGCAGTTTGGAGAGGGGTCGCAATCAGCCCCAGCATTTT
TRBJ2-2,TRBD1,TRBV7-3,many,CASSRGQMDTGELFF,TGTGCCAGCAGCCGGGGACAGATGGACACCGGGGAGCTGTTTTTT
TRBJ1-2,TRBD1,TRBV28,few,CASFYRVTGGEYGYTF,TGTGCCAGCTTCTACCGAGTAACAGGGGGCGAGTATGGCTACACCTTC
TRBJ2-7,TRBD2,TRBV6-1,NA,CASSQQYSGVGSYEQYF,TGCGCCAGCAGCCAACAATATAGCGGGGTGGGCTCCTACGAGCAGTACTTC
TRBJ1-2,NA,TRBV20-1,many,CSAADNRVDSGYTF,TGCAGTGCTGCTGATAACAGGGTAGATAGTGGCTACACCTTC
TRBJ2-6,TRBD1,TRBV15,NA,CATSRRGGTQPGQGDWANVLTF,TGTGCCACCAGCAGAAGGGGGGGGACCCAACCGGGACAGGGGGATTGGGCCAACGTCCTGACTTTC